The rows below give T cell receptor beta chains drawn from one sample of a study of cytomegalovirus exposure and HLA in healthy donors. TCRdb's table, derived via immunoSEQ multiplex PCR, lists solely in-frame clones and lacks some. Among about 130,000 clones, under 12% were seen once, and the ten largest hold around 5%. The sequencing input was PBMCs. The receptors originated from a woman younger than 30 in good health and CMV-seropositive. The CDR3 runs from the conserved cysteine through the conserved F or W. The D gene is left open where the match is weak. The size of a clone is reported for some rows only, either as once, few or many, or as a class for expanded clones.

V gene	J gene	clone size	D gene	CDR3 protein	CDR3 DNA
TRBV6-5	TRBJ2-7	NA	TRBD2	CASSQSGRSYEQYF	TGTGCCAGCAGTCAAAGCGGGAGATCCTACGAGCAGTACTTC
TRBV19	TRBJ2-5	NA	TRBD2	CASSLLAGVSETQYF	TGTGCCAGTAGTCTACTAGCGGGAGTCTCAGAGACCCAGTACTTC
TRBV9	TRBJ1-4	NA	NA	CARGTWGSFIATEKLFF	TGTGCCAGAGGGACTTGGGGTTCTTTTATAGCCACAGAAAAACTGTTTTTT
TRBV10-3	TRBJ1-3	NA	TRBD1	CAISARTGAVSSSGNTIYF	TGTGCCATCAGTGCTCGGACAGGGGCCGTATCGAGCTCTGGAAACACCATATATTTT
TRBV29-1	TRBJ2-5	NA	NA	CSVGGGGETQYF	TGCAGCGTTGGGGGAGGTGGAGAGACCCAGTACTTC
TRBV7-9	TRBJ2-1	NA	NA	CASRLRGGAPYNEQFF	TGTGCCAGCAGGCTCCGAGGAGGGGCTCCCTACAATGAGCAGTTCTTC
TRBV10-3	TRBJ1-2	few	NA	CAIRDSFNYGYTF	TGTGCCATCAGGGACAGCTTCAACTATGGCTACACCTTC
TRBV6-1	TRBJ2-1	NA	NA	CASLIGRGSYNEQFF	TGTGCCAGCCTGATTGGGCGGGGCTCCTACAATGAGCAGTTCTTC
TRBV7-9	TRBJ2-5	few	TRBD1	CASSLGLGEGGRETQYF	TGTGCCAGCAGCTTAGGGTTGGGGGAAGGGGGCCGAGAGACCCAGTACTTC
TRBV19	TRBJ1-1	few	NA	CASSITGSSEAFF	TGTGCCAGTAGCATTACAGGGTCTAGTGAAGCTTTCTTT
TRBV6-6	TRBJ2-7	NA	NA	CASSYSTGGNEQYF	TGTGCCAGCAGTTACTCGACCGGGGGTAACGAGCAGTACTTC
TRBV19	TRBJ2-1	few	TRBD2	CASSIGLAEYNEQFF	TGTGCCAGTAGCATCGGACTAGCGGAATACAATGAGCAGTTCTTC
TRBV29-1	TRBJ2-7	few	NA	CSVTQGITYEQYF	TGCAGCGTAACACAGGGAATAACCTACGAGCAGTACTTC
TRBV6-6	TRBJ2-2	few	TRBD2	CASSYSGTTTGELFF	TGTGCCAGCAGTTACTCCGGGACTACGACCGGGGAGCTGTTTTTT
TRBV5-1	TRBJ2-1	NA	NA	CASSLTSEYNEQFF	TGCGCCAGCAGCTTGACGTCAGAATACAATGAGCAGTTCTTC
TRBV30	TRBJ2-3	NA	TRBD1	CAYGQGTQYF	TGTGCTTATGGACAGGGTACGCAGTATTTT
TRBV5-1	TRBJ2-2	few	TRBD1	CASSRGQGNTGELFF	TGCGCCAGCAGCAGGGGACAGGGGAACACCGGGGAGCTGTTTTTT
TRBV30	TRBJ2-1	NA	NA	CAWSVRGYEQFF	TGTGCCTGGAGTGTACGGGGGTATGAGCAGTTCTTC
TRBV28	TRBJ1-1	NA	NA	CASRAGWRTEAFF	TGTGCCAGCAGGGCAGGGTGGCGCACTGAAGCTTTCTTT
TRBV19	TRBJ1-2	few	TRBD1	CASSTTGDYGYTF	TGTGCCAGTAGTACGACAGGGGATTATGGCTACACCTTC
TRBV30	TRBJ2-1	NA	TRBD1	CAWSGGQGSYNEQFF	TGTGCCTGGAGTGGGGGACAGGGGTCCTACAATGAGCAGTTCTTC
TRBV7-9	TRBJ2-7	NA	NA	CASSPPTAYEQYF	TGTGCCAGCAGCCCCCCGACAGCCTACGAGCAGTACTTC
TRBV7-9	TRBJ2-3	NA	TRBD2	CASSFSASGMSDTQYF	TGTGCCAGCAGCTTTTCCGCTAGCGGGATGTCCGATACGCAGTATTTT
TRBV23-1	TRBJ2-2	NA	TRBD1	CAGTGTGGPGAGELFF	TGCGCAGGAACCGGGACAGGGGGCCCCGGAGCCGGGGAGCTGTTTTTT
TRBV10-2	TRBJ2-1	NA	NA	CASRVGASEINEQFF	TGCGCCAGCCGGGTTGGGGCTAGCGAAATCAATGAGCAGTTCTTC
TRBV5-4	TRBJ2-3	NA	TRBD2	CASSHGLAGGRRTDTQYF	TGTGCCAGCAGCCACGGACTAGCGGGAGGGAGGAGGACAGATACGCAGTATTTT
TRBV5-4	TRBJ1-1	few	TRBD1	CASSYPGQDMNTEAFF	TGTGCCAGCAGCTATCCTGGACAGGACATGAACACTGAAGCTTTCTTT
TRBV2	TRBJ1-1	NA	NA	CASSYMNTEAFF	TGTGCCAGCTCCTATATGAACACTGAAGCTTTCTTT
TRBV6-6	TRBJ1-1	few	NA	CASSYRESTEAFF	TGTGCCAGCAGTTACAGGGAGAGTACTGAAGCTTTCTTT
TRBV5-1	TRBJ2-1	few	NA	CASSSGQFYNEQFF	TGCGCCAGCAGCTCCGGACAGTTCTACAATGAGCAGTTCTTC
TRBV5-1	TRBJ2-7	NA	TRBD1	CASSFGTGFEQYF	TGCGCCAGCAGCTTCGGGACAGGCTTCGAGCAGTACTTC
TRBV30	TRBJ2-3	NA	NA	CAWERLRTDTQYF	TGTGCCTGGGAGCGGCTACGGACAGATACGCAGTATTTT
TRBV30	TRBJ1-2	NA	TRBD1	CAWTRDRGNYGYTF	TGTGCCTGGACCCGGGACAGGGGGAACTATGGCTACACCTTC
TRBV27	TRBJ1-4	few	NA	CASSSTVGGEKLFF	TGTGCCAGCAGTTCAACCGTGGGGGGGGAAAAACTGTTTTTT
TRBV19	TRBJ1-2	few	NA	CASRPGTLDYGYTF	TGTGCCAGTAGGCCGGGGACTCTCGACTATGGCTACACCTTC
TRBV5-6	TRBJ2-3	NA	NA	CACRRGDTQYF	TGTGCCTGCAGACGGGGAGATACGCAGTATTTT
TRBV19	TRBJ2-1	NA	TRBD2	CASSRGASGSSEQFF	TGTGCCAGTAGTAGGGGGGCTAGCGGGAGTAGTGAGCAGTTCTTC
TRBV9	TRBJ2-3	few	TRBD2	CASSVDSGGGTDTQYF	TGTGCCAGCAGCGTAGACAGCGGGGGGGGCACAGATACGCAGTATTTT
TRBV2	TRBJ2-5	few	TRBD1	CASSGQGVPQETQYF	TGTGCCAGCAGCGGACAGGGGGTACCTCAAGAGACCCAGTACTTC
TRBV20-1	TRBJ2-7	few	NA	CSASEVAAYF	TGCAGTGCTAGTGAGGTCGCGGCGTACTTC